Listed here are 29 T cell receptor beta chains from one sample, sequenced in a study of T cells after yellow fever vaccination (dated by TCRdb to between 2019 and 2020). The meaning of the sample's treatment or condition label: live attenuated yellow fever vaccine strain. Libraries were made using 5' RACE. Sequencing used an Illumina HiSeq 2500. TCRdb itself trimmed the public reads at Q25 with fastp, ran MiXCR and retained productive beta chains. All rows with the same CDR3 protein become a single entry with the most common DNA and genes. In this sample the table shows some 160,000 distinct CDR3 sequences, 6% to 7.5% of which occur a single time. Of the sample, about 2.5% falls within the top ten clones. Specimen: CD4+ T cells sorted from PBMCs, collected about 5 days after the first yellow fever vaccination. These receptors all come from a man between 18 and 29 years old who received the YFV17D yellow fever vaccine.

This clonotype was counted many times. The chain carries TRBV10-3 and TRBJ1-1; TRBD1 matches at 8 bases. The CDR3 runs to 15 residues. The germline V gene encodes CDR1 ENHRY and CDR2 SYGVKD. With 3 bases clipped from V and 3 bases from J, the junction kept 6 bases outside the gene matches. CDR3 sequence (DNA): TGTGCCATCAGTGATCTAGACAGGGGCGACACTGAAGCTTTCTTT. This sequence encodes CAISDLDRGDTEAFF.

This clonotype has at least ten counts. The CDR3 region has the DNA TGCAGTGCTAACCCGACATCGGAAGGTGGCTACACCTTC. Its translation is CSANPTSEGGYTF. The chain combines TRBV20-1 with TRBJ1-2, with D unresolved. Germline CDR1 reads DFQATT; CDR2 reads SNEGSKA (reference sequence). Trimming removed 4 bases at V and 7 bases at J, with 16 bases between. The CDR3 contains 13 residues.

This clonotype was counted ten times or more. The chain joins TRBV5-1 to TRBJ2-3; 12 nucleotides agree with TRBD2. After removal of 4 bases from V and 2 bases from J, the junction contained 5 bases not matched to a gene. The germline V gene has CDR1 SGHRS and CDR2 YFSETQ. The CDR3 loop spans 16 amino acids. The CDR3 DNA is TGCGCCAGCAGCCTCCCTAGCGGGGGGGCCACAGATACGCAGTATTTT. It codes for CASSLPSGGATDTQYF.

This clonotype was found many times. The chain has TRBV4-1 and TRBJ2-2; 9 nucleotides agree with TRBD1. Trimming removed 0 bases from V and 3 bases from J; junction bases left unmatched: 5. This CDR3 comprises 17 residues. CDR1 is MGHRA and CDR2 is YSYEKL in the germline V gene. This CDR3 reads CASSQDTGGADTGELFF. CDR3 sequence (DNA): TGCGCCAGCAGCCAAGATACAGGGGGCGCGGACACCGGGGAGCTGTTTTTT.

This clonotype was recorded many times. The chain recombines TRBV7-2 with TRBJ1-5; D perhaps matches TRBD1 (5 bases). This CDR3 contains 16 residues. Looked up from germline, CDR1 is SGHTA and CDR2 is FQGNSA. Deletions cut 0 bases from V and 5 bases from J, with 14 bases between. CDR3 DNA: TGTGCCAGCAGCTTAGCGCCCGGCACAGGCTATCAGCCCCAGCATTTT. It is translated as CASSLAPGTGYQPQHF.

Ten or more counts support this clonotype. The V and J genes are TRBV5-1 and TRBJ2-3; 9 bases fit TRBD2. The CDR3 is 15 residues long. Trimming took 4 bases from V and 2 from J; bases not matched to a gene: 5. CDR1 and CDR2 from the germline V gene are SGHRS and YFSETQ. The CDR3 region has the DNA TGCGCCAGCAGCCTCCTAGCGGGGCTCACAGATACGCAGTATTTT. It specifies CASSLLAGLTDTQYF.

The chain joins TRBV12-3 or TRBV12-4 to TRBJ2-5; D not certain. V shed 4 bases and J shed 1 base, with 10 bases lying between them. CDR3 length: 14 amino acids. The CDR3 nucleotides read TGTGCCAGCAGTTCGATCTACCTCCAAGAGACCCAGTACTTC. It yields the protein CASSSIYLQETQYF.

This clonotype has a handful of counts. CDR3 in amino acids: CAISEYERDTQYF. In DNA form, the CDR3 reads TGTGCCATCAGTGAGTATGAGCGGGATACGCAGTATTTT. The J gene is TRBJ2-3, the V gene TRBV10-3, with D perhaps TRBD2 (5 bases). Trimming removed 1 base at V and 6 bases at J, with 8 bases between. Germline CDR1 and CDR2: ENHRY and SYGVKD. The length of the CDR3 is 13 residues.

This clonotype was found many times. The V and J genes are TRBV10-3 and TRBJ2-7; 8 positions match TRBD2. The CDR3 covers 15 residues. CDR1 is ENHRY and CDR2 is SYGVKD in the germline V gene. J lost 0 bases, V lost 3 bases, and 4 bases had no gene match. The CDR3 spells CAISDGGGHSYEQYF. CDR3 nucleotide sequence: TGTGCCATCAGTGACGGCGGGGGGCACTCCTACGAGCAGTACTTC.

This clonotype appeared many times. One junction end does not reproduce the germline sequence, and a read error may be involved. J is TRBJ2-7 and V is TRBV5-1; D remains ambiguous. The CDR3 totals 12 residues. CDR1 and CDR2 (germline): SGHRS, YFSETQ. The CDR3 region is CASSFGSYEQYF. Written as DNA, the CDR3 is TGTGCCAGCAGCTTCGGCTCCTACGAGCAGTACTTC.

This clonotype has only a few counts. The chain is built from TRBV5-4 and TRBJ1-1; D not resolved. The CDR3 has 14 residues. Germline CDR1 and CDR2: SGHNT and YYREEE (reference sequence). Trimming removed 5 bases at V and 5 bases at J, with 16 bases between. The CDR3 nucleotides read TGTGCCAGCAGACTTGGCCTGGAGCCGACTGAAGCTTTCTTT. Protein product: CASRLGLEPTEAFF.

This clonotype came up many times. The gene calls are TRBV20-1 and TRBJ2-3; tentatively, D is TRBD2 (5 bases). Germline V gives CDR1 DFQATT, CDR2 SNEGSKA (reference sequence). This CDR3 is 14 amino acids long. The V and J ends lost 3 bases and 2 bases respectively, with 12 bases between them. Written as DNA, the CDR3 is TGCAGTGCTAGGGTCGAGGAGGCCACAGATACGCAGTATTTT. This codes for CSARVEEATDTQYF.

This clonotype appeared many times. The chain uses TRBV11-2 and TRBJ2-5; a weak D match, TRBD2 (6 bases). Per germline, CDR1 SGHAT and CDR2 FQNNGV. The CDR3 loop spans 15 amino acids. Trimming left V 5 bases short and J 2 bases short, with 15 bases between. The CDR3 nucleotides read TGTGCCAGCAGCAGAGATATAGCGGCTCAAGAGACCCAGTACTTC. It is translated as CASSRDIAAQETQYF. Variable domain in full (rest from reference TRBV11-2 and TRBJ2-5): EAGVAQSPRYKIIEKRQSVAFWCNPISGHATLYWYQQILGQGPKLLIQFQNNGVVDDSQLPKDRFSAERLKGVDSTLKIQPAKLEDSAVYLCASSRDIAAQETQYFGPGTRLLVL.

In its sample, this clonotype was seen many times. This rearrangement joins TRBV5-1 to TRBJ2-1; no firm D call. Trimming took 0 bases from V and 5 from J, leaving 9 bases between them. This CDR3 has 14 residues. In germline, CDR1 is SGHRS, CDR2 YFSETQ. The DNA of the CDR3 is TGCGCCAGCAGCTTGGGTTCTCAGAACAATGAGCAGTTCTTC. Translation: CASSLGSQNNEQFF.

This clonotype was observed a few times. At one end the junction does not follow the germline gene, possibly because of a read error. The chain uses TRBV2 and TRBJ2-5; 11 bases line up with TRBD2. Germline V gives CDR1 SNHLY, CDR2 FYNNEI. The CDR3 covers 19 residues. Written as DNA, the CDR3 is TGTGCCTGCAGTCGACCAACCGATCTAGCGGGGGGTAGTCAAGAGACCCAGTACTTC. Its translation: CACSRPTDLAGGSQETQYF.

This clonotype was observed a few times. The chain is built from TRBV4-1 and TRBJ1-4; D unclear. The germline V gene has CDR1 MGHRA and CDR2 YSYEKL. Trimming stripped 4 bases from V and 7 bases from J, with 19 bases between. This CDR3 has 16 residues. CDR3 region: CASSPVFGLGPEKLFF. The CDR3 DNA reads TGCGCCAGCAGCCCAGTTTTCGGTTTAGGGCCTGAAAAACTGTTTTTT.

This clonotype has a count of ten or more. The rearrangement joins TRBV5-4 to TRBJ1-2; no definite D call. Germline V CDR1 and CDR2: SGHNT, YYREEE (reference sequence). Deletions cut 0 bases from V and 4 bases from J, with 13 bases between. CDR3 length: 15 residues. CDR3 DNA sequence: TGTGCCAGCAGCTTGGAGAGCAGCCCTTCCTATGGCTACACCTTC. This encodes CASSLESSPSYGYTF.

This clonotype was counted at least ten times. The DNA of the CDR3 is TGTGCCAGCAACCTCGGGGGAGGGGAGACAGATACGCAGTATTTT. Its protein product is CASNLGGGETDTQYF. The genes are TRBV7-2 and TRBJ2-3; 7 bases match TRBD2. J gave up 3 bases and V 7 bases, and 10 bases lay outside the gene matches. The CDR3 totals 15 residues. The germline V gene has CDR1 SGHTA and CDR2 FQGNSA.

At least ten counts were recorded for this clonotype. The chain carries TRBV12-3 or TRBV12-4 and TRBJ1-4; no clear D gene. CDR3 length equals 14 residues. Trimming shortened V by 6 bases and J by 0 bases, and 8 bases separated the two germline ends. CDR3 sequence: CASRMAATNEKLFF. In DNA form, the CDR3 reads TGTGCCAGCAGAATGGCAGCAACTAATGAAAAACTGTTTTTT.

This clonotype was counted many times. At one end the junction does not follow the germline gene, possibly because of a read error. The chain combines TRBV2 with TRBJ1-4; no clear D gene. Germline loops: CDR1 SNHLY, CDR2 FYNNEI. The CDR3 is 13 amino acids. This chain's CDR3 is CATSEFPREKLFF. The CDR3 region has the DNA TGTGCCACCAGTGAATTCCCCCGTGAAAAACTGTTTTTT.

This clonotype showed up many times. The chain combines TRBV29-1 with TRBJ1-1; D ambiguous. There are 13 residues in the CDR3. Germline values: CDR1 SQVTM, CDR2 ANQGSEA. Trimming took 8 bases from V and 6 from J, leaving 19 bases between them. The CDR3 is CSRPWGMAPEAFF. The CDR3 DNA reads TGCAGCCGGCCGTGGGGAATGGCTCCTGAAGCTTTCTTT.

This clonotype was observed at least ten times. The rearrangement uses TRBV7-2 and TRBJ2-7; 10 nucleotides line up with TRBD1. J gave up 2 bases and V 5 bases, and 6 bases lay outside the gene matches. Germline lookup yields CDR1 SGHTA and CDR2 FQGNSA. This CDR3 is built from 15 residues. The CDR3 nucleotides read TGTGCCAGCAGCGCGAGAGGGACAGGGGCCTACGAGCAGTACGTC. Amino acids: CASSARGTGAYEQYV.

This rearrangement joins TRBV18 to TRBJ2-1; 11 bases fit TRBD2. V shed 3 bases, J shed 3 bases, and the junction held 4 bases outside the gene matches. CDR3 size: 16 residues. Germline CDR1 KGHSH, CDR2 LQKENI. CDR3 nucleotides: TGTGCCAGCTCACCCTTAGCGGGGGGGAACTACAATGAGCAGTTCTTC. It translates to CASSPLAGGNYNEQFF.

This clonotype was detected a few times. The chain couples TRBV20-1 to TRBJ1-2; no clear D gene. The V gene's germline CDR1 is DFQATT and CDR2 SNEGSKA (reference sequence). The V gene lost 3 bases and the J gene lost 2 bases, with 7 bases spanning the gap. The CDR3 length is 12 residues. CDR3 sequence: CSASWQNYGYTF. Written as DNA, the CDR3 is TGCAGTGCTAGTTGGCAGAACTATGGCTACACCTTC.

With regard to this clonotype: Being one base from a much bigger clone, this may be a read error. The chain is built from TRBV5-6 and TRBJ2-5; possibly TRBD1 or TRBD2 for D (5 bases each). With 6 bases removed from V and 4 bases from J, the gap between germline ends came to 13 bases. CDR1 is SGHDT, CDR2 YYEEEE, per germline. The CDR3 is 13 amino acids. The CDR3 sequence is CASILGDGETQYF. CDR3 in DNA: TGTGCCAGCATCTTAGGGGACGGAGAGACCCAGTACTTC. Combining the CDR3 with reference TRBV5-6 and TRBJ2-5 gives the whole variable domain DAGVTQSPTHLIKTRGQQVTLRCSPKSGHDTVSWYQQALGQGPQFIFQYYEEEERQRGNFPDRFSGHQFPNYSSELNVNALLLGDSALYLCASILGDGETQYFGPGTRLLVL.

This clonotype showed up many times. The chain combines TRBV5-1 with TRBJ2-5, with D perhaps matching TRBD2 (6 bases). Per the germline V gene, CDR1 is SGHRS and CDR2 is YFSETQ. Trimming removed 2 bases at V and 3 bases at J, with 14 bases between. The CDR3 is made up of 15 amino acids. Here the CDR3 reads CASSLLPGVKETQYF. CDR3 nucleotide sequence: TGCGCCAGCAGCTTACTTCCGGGAGTCAAAGAGACCCAGTACTTC.

This clonotype was observed many times. DNA of the CDR3: TGCGCCAGCAGCCAATATACTAGCGGGGGTAGCACAGATACGCAGTATTTT. It yields the protein CASSQYTSGGSTDTQYF. The V gene is TRBV4-1, the J gene TRBJ2-3; TRBD2 agrees at 11 bases. This CDR3 has 17 residues. The germline CDR1 and CDR2 sequences are MGHRA and YSYEKL. V was pared by 2 bases and J by 0 bases, with 4 bases of the junction left unmatched.

The sample holds a few counts of this clonotype. The J gene is TRBJ2-5, the V gene TRBV7-2; D is ambiguous. V was pared by 1 base and J by 5 bases, with 11 bases between. This CDR3 spans 14 amino acids. The V gene's germline CDR1 is SGHTA and CDR2 FQGNSA. The CDR3 DNA reads as TGTGCCAGCAGCTTAGTTTCGGCAAGTGAGACCCAGTACTTC. Protein: CASSLVSASETQYF.

This clonotype was detected many times. This rearrangement joins TRBV20-1 to TRBJ2-1, with 7 bases that match TRBD1. There are 14 residues in the CDR3. The V segment lost 6 bases and the J segment 0 bases; nucleotides outside the gene matches: 5. In germline, CDR1 is DFQATT, CDR2 SNEGSKA (reference sequence). CDR3 residues: CSAKAGGSYNEQFF. CDR3 DNA: TGCAGTGCCAAGGCAGGGGGCTCCTACAATGAGCAGTTCTTC.